The rows below give T cell receptor beta chains drawn from one sample of a study of response to subunit inactivated influenza vaccine. TCRdb reprocessed the RT-PCR reads via MiXCR and lists one record per CDR3 protein. The sample lists about 570,000 distinct CDR3 sequences, about 11% occurring once. A further study also used this sample, focusing on T cells expressing NK-cell markers.

Here the sequenced sample was PBMCs from blood, taken on the day of vaccination. The receptors derive from a man aged 50-59 years who received an inactivated influenza vaccine. Each CDR3 is given with its conserved first and last residue. The D gene is left open where the match is weak. Part of the rows lack a size; the others show once, few, many or a class for expanded clones.

size	V	D	J	DNA	CDR3
-	TRBV5-1	-	TRBJ2-3	TGCGCCAGCAGCTTGATAGGGAGTGGCACAGATACGCAGTATTTT	CASSLIGSGTDTQYF
few	TRBV28	-	TRBJ2-7	TGTGCCAGCAGTTTATCTTTGGGTGACCCCCACTTC	CASSLSLGDPHF
-	TRBV3-1	-	TRBJ2-7	TGTGCCAGCAGCCAAGAAACGGTATACGAGCAGTACTTC	CASSQETVYEQYF
few	TRBV7-3	TRBD1	TRBJ1-1	TGTGCCAGCAGCCCGGACAGGGAGACTGAAGCTTTCTTT	CASSPDRETEAFF
many	TRBV5-8	-	TRBJ1-2	TGTGCCAGCAGCTTGCGGGGGGGCAAAAACTATGGCTACACCTTC	CASSLRGGKNYGYTF
-	TRBV5-1	TRBD1	TRBJ1-1	TGCGCCAGCAGCTTGGGGACAGGGGCCGGAACTGAAGCTTTCTTT	CASSLGTGAGTEAFF
-	TRBV28	-	TRBJ2-5	TGTGCCAGCACACCTTCGGGGAGGGAGACCCAGTACTTC	CASTPSGRETQYF
-	TRBV6-1	-	TRBJ2-7	TGTGCCAGCAGTGTGGAGGCCTTGGGGGAGCAGTACTTC	CASSVEALGEQYF
few	TRBV10-3	TRBD2	TRBJ2-3	TGTGCCATCAGGACTAGCGGGGGTGATACGCAGTATTTT	CAIRTSGGDTQYF
few	TRBV7-9	TRBD2	TRBJ2-5	TGTGCCAGCAGCTTGTGGACGGGAGGGGAAGAGACCCAGTACTTC	CASSLWTGGEETQYF
few	TRBV29-1	TRBD1	TRBJ2-3	TGCAGCGTTGACGGACAGGGCGTCGACACAGATACGCAGTATTTT	CSVDGQGVDTDTQYF
-	TRBV6-2/TRBV6-3	-	TRBJ1-5	TGTGCCAGCAGTTACCAAGGGTACAATCAGCCCCAGCATTTT	CASSYQGYNQPQHF
-	TRBV5-1	-	TRBJ1-2	TGCGCCAGCAGCTTGGAACAGAGAGCTAACTATGGCTACACCTTC	CASSLEQRANYGYTF
-	TRBV10-3	TRBD2	TRBJ2-2	TGTGCCATCACCAGCGGGAGGGCCGTGAACACCGGGGAGCTGTTTTTT	CAITSGRAVNTGELFF
few	TRBV4-2	TRBD2	TRBJ2-1	TGTGCCAGCAGCCAGGGACTAGCCGAGTATGAGCAGTTCTTC	CASSQGLAEYEQFF
-	TRBV24-1	-	TRBJ2-1	TGTGCCACCAGTGATTGGGGTAGTTCCTACAATGAGCAGTTCTTC	CATSDWGSSYNEQFF
many	TRBV9	-	TRBJ2-2	TGTGCCAGTATGAGAGGACTGACTACCGGGGAGCTGTTTTTT	CASMRGLTTGELFF
few	TRBV4-2	-	TRBJ2-2	TGTGCCAGCAGCCAAGATACGGCCCTAACAGGCACCGGGGAGCTGTTTTTT	CASSQDTALTGTGELFF
-	TRBV20-1	-	TRBJ1-1	TGCAGTGCTGGCAGGGCGCTGGATACTGAAGCTTTCTTT	CSAGRALDTEAFF
-	TRBV6-5	-	TRBJ1-2	TGTGCCAGCAGTTACGGGATCAACTATGGCTACACCTTC	CASSYGINYGYTF
-	TRBV7-2	-	TRBJ2-5	TGTGCCAGCAGTCTAGAGGCGCCTCCGTACCAAGAGACCCAGTACTTC	CASSLEAPPYQETQYF
-	TRBV10-3	TRBD2	TRBJ2-1	TGTGCCATCAGTGAGGGAGCGGGGGCCTACAATGAGCAGTTCTTC	CAISEGAGAYNEQFF
few	TRBV6-2/TRBV6-3	TRBD2	TRBJ2-3	TGTGCCAGCAGCTTCCTGACTAGCGGGAACACAGATACGCAGTATTTT	CASSFLTSGNTDTQYF
few	TRBV6-4	-	TRBJ2-7	TGTGCCAGCAGTGACGGAGCCGGCGAGCAGTACTTC	CASSDGAGEQYF
few	TRBV20-1	TRBD2	TRBJ2-1	TGCTGTGCTAGAGATCCACGACTAGCGGGAGGGTACAATGAGCAGTTCTTC	CCARDPRLAGGYNEQFF
-	TRBV15	-	TRBJ2-1	TGTGCCACCAGCAGTAGGGAGGCCGGGAATGAGCAGTTCTTC	CATSSREAGNEQFF
few	TRBV5-1	-	TRBJ2-5	TGCGCCAGCAGCTCGGTCGGCTCTGTGGAGACCCAGTACTTC	CASSSVGSVETQYF
-	TRBV20-1	TRBD2	TRBJ2-7	TGCAGTGCTCTCTGGACTAGCGGGGGGGGCCTCACCTACGAGCAGTACTTC	CSALWTSGGGLTYEQYF
-	TRBV19	-	TRBJ2-5	TGTGCCAGTAGTAGGGTTTTGGGAGAGACCCAGTACTTC	CASSRVLGETQYF
few	TRBV4-3	-	TRBJ2-2	TGCGCCAGCAGCTCGACAGGGACTAGTCCCGGGGAGCTGTTTTTT	CASSSTGTSPGELFF
few	TRBV4-2	-	TRBJ2-2	TGTGCCAGCAGCCAAGATCCTGTCGGTTCGTCTAATAGAGGGGAGCTGTTTTTT	CASSQDPVGSSNRGELFF
-	TRBV12-3/TRBV12-4	-	TRBJ1-5	TGTGCCAGCAGTATCACCGGGACATATGAGCATTTT	CASSITGTYEHF
-	TRBV7-6	TRBD1	TRBJ2-2	TGTGCCAGCAGGCTAATGGGACAGGGGAACACCGGGGAGCTGTTTTTT	CASRLMGQGNTGELFF
many	TRBV10-3	-	TRBJ2-1	TGTGCCATCGAAACACCGGGACAAGACCCAAGAATGTTCTTC	CAIETPGQDPRMFF
-	TRBV7-2	-	TRBJ1-2	TGTGCCAGCAGCCGGGCCGGGGGCAACTATGGCTACACCTTC	CASSRAGGNYGYTF
-	TRBV11-1	-	TRBJ2-1	TGTGCCAGCAGCTTAGCGCCCATAGGTCGGGGAAGCTCCTACAATGAGCAGTTCTTC	CASSLAPIGRGSSYNEQFF
many	TRBV15	-	TRBJ2-2	TGTGCCACCAGCAGAGTACCCCGAACCGGGGAGCTGTTTTTT	CATSRVPRTGELFF
few	TRBV4-2	-	TRBJ2-7	TGTGCCAGCAGCCCATCCGACCGGTTGGGGCAGGCTCTTTTCTACGAGCAGTACTTC	CASSPSDRLGQALFYEQYF
few	TRBV20-1	-	TRBJ2-7	TGCAGTGCTAGCCCCGGGGTTAACGAGCAGTACTTC	CSASPGVNEQYF
-	TRBV3-1	-	TRBJ2-4	TGTGCCAGCAGCTTCCGGGCCAAAGAAAACATTCAGTACTTC	CASSFRAKENIQYF
-	TRBV14	-	TRBJ2-1	TGTGCCAGCAGCCAATGGGGTGCCGATGAGCAGTTCTTC	CASSQWGADEQFF
-	TRBV5-5	TRBD2	TRBJ2-1	TGTGCCAGCAGCTTGTTTAGCGGGAGGGCCGAGTCCTACAATGAGCAGTTCTTC	CASSLFSGRAESYNEQFF
-	TRBV19	-	TRBJ2-1	TGTGCCAGTAGTATGACGGGACGCAACAATGAGCAGTTCTTC	CASSMTGRNNEQFF
-	TRBV5-1	TRBD1	TRBJ2-7	TGCGCCAGCAGCTTGCGGGGACAGGGAGCCTCCTACGAGCAGTACTTC	CASSLRGQGASYEQYF
few	TRBV28	TRBD2	TRBJ2-1	TGTGCCAGCAGGGGGACTAGCGGGATTCCCTCCTACAATGAGCAGTTCTTC	CASRGTSGIPSYNEQFF
few	TRBV10-1	-	TRBJ2-3	TGCGCCAGCAGTGAAACCCGGTGGGCGGCGGATACGCAGTATTTT	CASSETRWAADTQYF
-	TRBV6-2/TRBV6-3	-	TRBJ1-3	TGTGCCAGCAGTTACTCTCCCAGGGTCTCTGGAAACACCATATATTTT	CASSYSPRVSGNTIYF
few	TRBV24-1	-	TRBJ2-7	TGTGCCACCAGTGAGCCAGGGGCACCCTACGAGCAGTACTTC	CATSEPGAPYEQYF
-	TRBV24-1	-	TRBJ2-2	TGTGCCACCAGTGATTTCACAGGGCCCGGGGAGCTGTTTTTT	CATSDFTGPGELFF
many	TRBV7-2	-	TRBJ2-3	TGTGCCAGCAGCTTAGTCCCATTCACAGATACGCAGTATTTT	CASSLVPFTDTQYF
-	TRBV20-1	TRBD2	TRBJ2-1	TGCAGTGCTAGAGACACTAGCGGGATTACCTACAATGAGCAGTTCTTC	CSARDTSGITYNEQFF
few	TRBV9	-	TRBJ2-7	TGTGCCAGCAGCGTAGGTAGCTCCGCCTACGAGCAGTACTTC	CASSVGSSAYEQYF
few	TRBV9	-	TRBJ1-1	TGTGCCAGCAGCGATCGGGGTGAAGCTTTCTTT	CASSDRGEAFF
-	TRBV3-1	TRBD2	TRBJ2-1	TGTGCCAGCAGCCAAGGCTGGCTAGCGGCCTACAATGAGCAGTTCTTC	CASSQGWLAAYNEQFF
-	TRBV29-1	-	TRBJ1-5	TGCAGCGCGTCAGAGGGCGGCAATCAGCCCCAGCATTTT	CSASEGGNQPQHF